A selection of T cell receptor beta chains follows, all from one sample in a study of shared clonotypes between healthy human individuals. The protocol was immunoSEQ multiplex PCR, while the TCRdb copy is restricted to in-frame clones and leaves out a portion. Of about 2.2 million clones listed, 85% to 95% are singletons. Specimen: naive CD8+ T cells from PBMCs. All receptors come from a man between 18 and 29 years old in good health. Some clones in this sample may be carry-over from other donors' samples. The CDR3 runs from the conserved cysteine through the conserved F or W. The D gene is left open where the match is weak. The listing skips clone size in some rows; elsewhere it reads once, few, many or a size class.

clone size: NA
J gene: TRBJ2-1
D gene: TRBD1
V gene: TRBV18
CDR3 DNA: TGTGCCAGCTCACCGGGGGACAGGTCTCCCAATGAGCAGTTCTTC
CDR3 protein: CASSPGDRSPNEQFF

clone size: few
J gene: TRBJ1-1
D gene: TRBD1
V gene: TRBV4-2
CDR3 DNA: TGTGCCAGCAGCCCCACAGGGGGAGGCACTGAAGCTTTCTTT
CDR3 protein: CASSPTGGGTEAFF

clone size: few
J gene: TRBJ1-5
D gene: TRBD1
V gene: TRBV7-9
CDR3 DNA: TGTGCCAGCAGCTCCCTCCTTGGGGACAGCGATCAGCCCCAGCATTTT
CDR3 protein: CASSSLLGDSDQPQHF

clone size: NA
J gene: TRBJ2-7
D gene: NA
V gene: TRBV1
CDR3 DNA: TGCACCAGCAGCCAGGGGACTAGCGGGAGGATCTACGAGCAGTACTTC
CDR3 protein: CTSSQGTSGRIYEQYF

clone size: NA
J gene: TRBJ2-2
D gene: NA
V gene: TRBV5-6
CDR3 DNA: TGTGCCAGCAGCTATGCCAGCGGGAACACCGGGGAGCTGTTTTTT
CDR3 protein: CASSYASGNTGELFF

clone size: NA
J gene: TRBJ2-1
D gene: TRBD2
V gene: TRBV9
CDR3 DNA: TGTGCCAGCAGCGTAGGAGGGAGCGGGGGACTCCACAATGAGCAGTTCTTC
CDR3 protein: CASSVGGSGGLHNEQFF

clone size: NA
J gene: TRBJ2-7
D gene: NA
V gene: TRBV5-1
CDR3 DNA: TGCGCCAGCAGGTCGGACTTAGGGGTGTCCTACGAGCAGTACTTC
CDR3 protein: CASRSDLGVSYEQYF

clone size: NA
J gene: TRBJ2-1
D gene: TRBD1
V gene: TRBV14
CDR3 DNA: TGTGCCAGCAGCCACGGGACAGGAATCTACAATGAGCAGTTCTTC
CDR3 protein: CASSHGTGIYNEQFF

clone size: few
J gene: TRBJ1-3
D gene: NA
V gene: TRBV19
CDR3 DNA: TGTGCCAGTAGTATAACTACCATCCTATCTGGAAACACCATATATTTT
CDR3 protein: CASSITTILSGNTIYF

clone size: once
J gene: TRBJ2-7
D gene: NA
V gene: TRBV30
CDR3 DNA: TGTGCCTGGTCGCAACCCCCCCGGACAGCGGTCGCCTACGAGCAGTACTTC
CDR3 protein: CAWSQPPRTAVAYEQYF

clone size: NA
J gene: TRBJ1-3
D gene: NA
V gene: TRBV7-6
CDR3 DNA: TGTGCCAGCAGCTTTCTCCTCTCCGGATCCTCTGGAAACACCATATATTTT
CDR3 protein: CASSFLLSGSSGNTIYF

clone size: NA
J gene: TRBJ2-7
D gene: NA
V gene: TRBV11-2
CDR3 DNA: TGTGCCAGCAGCTTTAGTGCCTACGAGCAGTACTTC
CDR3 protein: CASSFSAYEQYF

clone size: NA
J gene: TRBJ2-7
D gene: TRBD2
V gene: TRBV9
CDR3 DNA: TGTGCCAGCAGCGTAGGGGCTAGCGGGAGTAACGAGCAGTACTTC
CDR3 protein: CASSVGASGSNEQYF

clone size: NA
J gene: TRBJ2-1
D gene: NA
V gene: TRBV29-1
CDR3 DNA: TGCAGCGTTAGGACGGGATACAATGAGCAGTTCTTC
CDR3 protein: CSVRTGYNEQFF

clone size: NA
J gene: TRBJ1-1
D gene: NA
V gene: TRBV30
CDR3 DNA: TGTGCCGGGAGCGCGGGGGGCATAGGGACTGAAGCTTTCTTT
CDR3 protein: CAGSAGGIGTEAFF

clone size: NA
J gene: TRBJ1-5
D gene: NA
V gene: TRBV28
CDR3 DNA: TGTGCCAGCAGTGATCGGGGGGCTTATAGCAATCAGCCCCAGCATTTT
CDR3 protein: CASSDRGAYSNQPQHF

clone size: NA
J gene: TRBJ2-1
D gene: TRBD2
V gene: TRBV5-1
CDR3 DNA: TGCGCCAGCAGCATGGGACTAATCTCCTACAATGAGCAGTTCTTC
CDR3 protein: CASSMGLISYNEQFF

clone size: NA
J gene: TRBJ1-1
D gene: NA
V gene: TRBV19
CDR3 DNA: TGTGCCAGTATGGGGCGGATACATAACACTGAAGCTTTCTTT
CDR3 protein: CASMGRIHNTEAFF

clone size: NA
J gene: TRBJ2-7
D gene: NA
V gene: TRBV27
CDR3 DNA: TGTGCCAGCAGTTTATCGTTGGGGGTCAGGGCCTACGAGCAGTACTTC
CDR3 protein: CASSLSLGVRAYEQYF

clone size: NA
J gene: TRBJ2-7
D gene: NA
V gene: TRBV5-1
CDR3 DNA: TGCGCCAGCAGCTTGGCCCTTGGCCAGGCTAACTACGAGCAGTACTTC
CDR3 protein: CASSLALGQANYEQYF

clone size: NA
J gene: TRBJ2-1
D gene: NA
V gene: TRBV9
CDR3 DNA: TGTGCCAGCAGCGTACTATCCGGGGACGAGCAGTTCTTC
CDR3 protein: CASSVLSGDEQFF

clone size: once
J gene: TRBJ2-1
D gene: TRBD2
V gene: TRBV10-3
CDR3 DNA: TGTGCCATCAGCGCCGGGACTAGCGGGAGGGCAGAAGAGCAGTTCTTC
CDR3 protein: CAISAGTSGRAEEQFF

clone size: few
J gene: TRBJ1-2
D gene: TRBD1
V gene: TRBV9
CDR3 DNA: TGTGCCAGCAGCTCAGGACAGGTGAATAACTATGGCTACACCTTC
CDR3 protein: CASSSGQVNNYGYTF

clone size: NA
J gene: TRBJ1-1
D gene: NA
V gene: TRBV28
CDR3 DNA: TGTGCCAGCAGTTTAAGGAGCGGGAACACTGAAGCTTTCTTT
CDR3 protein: CASSLRSGNTEAFF

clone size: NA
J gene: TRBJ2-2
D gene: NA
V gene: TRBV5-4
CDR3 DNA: TGTGCCACCACTGGGAATACAGGGGAGCTGTTTTTT
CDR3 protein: CATTGNTGELFF

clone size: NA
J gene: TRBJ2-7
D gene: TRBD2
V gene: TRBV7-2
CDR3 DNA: TGTGCCAGCAGCTTAGGTGGGACTAGCGGGAGGGGCGAGCAGTACTTC
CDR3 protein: CASSLGGTSGRGEQYF

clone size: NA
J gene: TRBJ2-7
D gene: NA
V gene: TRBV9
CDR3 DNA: TGTGCCAGCAACCGGGGAGCCGGGGGAGAGCAGTACTTC
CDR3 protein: CASNRGAGGEQYF

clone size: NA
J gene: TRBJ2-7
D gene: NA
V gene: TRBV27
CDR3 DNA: TGTGCCAGCAGTCCCCCGGACGGTCCCTACGAGCAGTACTTC
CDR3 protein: CASSPPDGPYEQYF

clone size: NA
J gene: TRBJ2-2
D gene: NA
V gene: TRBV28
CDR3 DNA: TGTGCCAGCAGTTTTACGGGAGTGATCAGCACCGGGGAGCTGTTTTTT
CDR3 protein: CASSFTGVISTGELFF

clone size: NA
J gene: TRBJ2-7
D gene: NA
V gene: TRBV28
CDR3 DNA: TGTGCCAGCAGCCCTCCAGGGGAGTCATACGAGCAGTACTTC
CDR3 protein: CASSPPGESYEQYF

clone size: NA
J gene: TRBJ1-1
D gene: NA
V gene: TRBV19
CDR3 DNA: TGTGCCAGTAGGTCCTGGAGCATGAACACTGAAGCTTTCTTT
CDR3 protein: CASRSWSMNTEAFF

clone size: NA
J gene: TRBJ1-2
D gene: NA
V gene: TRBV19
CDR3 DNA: TGTGCCAGTAGTATAGATGGGACGGAGAACTATGGCTACACCTTC
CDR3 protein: CASSIDGTENYGYTF

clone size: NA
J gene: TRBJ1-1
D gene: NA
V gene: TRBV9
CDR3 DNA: TGTGCCAGCAGCTCAACACAGGACCCGAACACTGAAGCTTTCTTT
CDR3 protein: CASSSTQDPNTEAFF

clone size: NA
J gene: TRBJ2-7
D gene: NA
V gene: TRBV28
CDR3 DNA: TGTGCCAGCAGTTTCGCAGGGGACTACGAGCAGTACTTC
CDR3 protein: CASSFAGDYEQYF

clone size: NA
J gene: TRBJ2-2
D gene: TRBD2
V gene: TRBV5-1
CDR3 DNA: TGCGCCAGCAGCTTGGCCAACTCTAGCGGGAGGTCGAACACCGGGGAGCTGTTTTTT
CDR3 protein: CASSLANSSGRSNTGELFF

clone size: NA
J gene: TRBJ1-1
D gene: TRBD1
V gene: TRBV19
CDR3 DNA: TGTGCCAGTACCGACAGGGGCCCGAACACTGAAGCTTTCTTT
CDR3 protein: CASTDRGPNTEAFF

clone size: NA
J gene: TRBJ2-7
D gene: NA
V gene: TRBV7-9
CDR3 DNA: TGTGCCAGCAGCTCCCTGGACGGAGAATCCTACGAGCAGTACTTC
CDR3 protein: CASSSLDGESYEQYF

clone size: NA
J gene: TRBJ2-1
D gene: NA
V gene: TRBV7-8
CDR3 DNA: TGTGCCAGCAACAATGGAGACAATGAGCAGTTCTTC
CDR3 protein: CASNNGDNEQFF

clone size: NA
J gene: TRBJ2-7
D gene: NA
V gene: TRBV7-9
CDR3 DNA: TGTGCCAGCAGCTTAGTGACCGGGGGTGGCGAGCAGTACTTC
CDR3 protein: CASSLVTGGGEQYF

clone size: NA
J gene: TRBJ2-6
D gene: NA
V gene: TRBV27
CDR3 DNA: TGTGCCAGCAGTTTATATGGGGGGGCCTCCTCTGGGGCCAACGTCCTGACTTTC
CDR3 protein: CASSLYGGASSGANVLTF

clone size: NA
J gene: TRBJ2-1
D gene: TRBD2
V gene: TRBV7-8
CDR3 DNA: TGTGCCAGCAGCTTCCCCGGAAGGAGCGGGAGTTATTTGAATGAGCAGTTCTTC
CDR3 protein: CASSFPGRSGSYLNEQFF

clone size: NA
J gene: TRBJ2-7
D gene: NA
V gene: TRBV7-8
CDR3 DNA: TGTGCCAGCAGCTTAAAACAGGGCGGCGAGCAGTACTTC
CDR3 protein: CASSLKQGGEQYF

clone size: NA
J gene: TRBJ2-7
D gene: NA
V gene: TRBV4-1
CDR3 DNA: TGCGCCAGCAGCCAGGAGGGGGCAGCCCGCTACGAGCAGTACTTC
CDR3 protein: CASSQEGAARYEQYF

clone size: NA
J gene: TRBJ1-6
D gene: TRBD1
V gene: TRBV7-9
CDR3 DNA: TGTGCCAGCAGCTTAACCCCCGGGACAGGATATTCACCCCTCCACTTT
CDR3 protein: CASSLTPGTGYSPLHF

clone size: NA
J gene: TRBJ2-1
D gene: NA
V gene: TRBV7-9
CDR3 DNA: TGTGCCAGCAGCCCAAGAATCACCACCTACAATGAGCAGTTCTTC
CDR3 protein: CASSPRITTYNEQFF

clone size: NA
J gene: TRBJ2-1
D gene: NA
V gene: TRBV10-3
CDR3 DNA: TGTGCCATCAGTGAGGTTTATCGGGAGCAGTTCTTC
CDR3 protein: CAISEVYREQFF

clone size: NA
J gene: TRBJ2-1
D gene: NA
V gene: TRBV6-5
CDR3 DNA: TGTGCCAGCAGTTCTCTAGCGTGGGGGTACAATGAGCAGTTCTTC
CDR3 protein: CASSSLAWGYNEQFF

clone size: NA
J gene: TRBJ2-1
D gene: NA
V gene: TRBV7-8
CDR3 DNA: TGTGCCAGCAGGGAGCAAACGGGTTGGGATGAGCAGTTCTTC
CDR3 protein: CASREQTGWDEQFF

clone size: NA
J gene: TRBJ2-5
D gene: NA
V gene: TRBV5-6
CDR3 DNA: TGTGCCAGCAGCTTGAACAGGGCGGCCCAGTACTTC
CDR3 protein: CASSLNRAAQYF